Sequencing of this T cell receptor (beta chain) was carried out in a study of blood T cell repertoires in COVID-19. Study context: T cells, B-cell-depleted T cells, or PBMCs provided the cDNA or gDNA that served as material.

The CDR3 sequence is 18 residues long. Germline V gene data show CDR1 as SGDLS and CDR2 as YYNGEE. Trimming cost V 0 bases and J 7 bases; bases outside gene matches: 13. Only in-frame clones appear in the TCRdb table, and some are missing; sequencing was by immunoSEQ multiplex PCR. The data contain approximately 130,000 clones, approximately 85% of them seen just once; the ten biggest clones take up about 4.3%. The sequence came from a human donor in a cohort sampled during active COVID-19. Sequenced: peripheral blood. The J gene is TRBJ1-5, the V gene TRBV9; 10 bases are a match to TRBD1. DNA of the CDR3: TGTGCCAGCAGCGTAGTCTTAGGACAGGGGGTTTCTTGCCAGCCCCAGCATTTT. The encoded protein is CASSVVLGQGVSCQPQHF.